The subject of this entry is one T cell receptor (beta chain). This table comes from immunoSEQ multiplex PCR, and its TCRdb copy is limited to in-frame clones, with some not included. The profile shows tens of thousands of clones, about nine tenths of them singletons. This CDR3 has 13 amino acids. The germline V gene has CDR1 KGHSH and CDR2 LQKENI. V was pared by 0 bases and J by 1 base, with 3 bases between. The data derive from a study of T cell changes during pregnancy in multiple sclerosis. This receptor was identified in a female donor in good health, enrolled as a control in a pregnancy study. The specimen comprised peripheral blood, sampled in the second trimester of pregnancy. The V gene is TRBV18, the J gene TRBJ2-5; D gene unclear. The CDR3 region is CASSPPSQETQYF. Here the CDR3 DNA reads TGTGCCAGCTCACCACCCTCCCAAGAGACCCAGTACTTC.